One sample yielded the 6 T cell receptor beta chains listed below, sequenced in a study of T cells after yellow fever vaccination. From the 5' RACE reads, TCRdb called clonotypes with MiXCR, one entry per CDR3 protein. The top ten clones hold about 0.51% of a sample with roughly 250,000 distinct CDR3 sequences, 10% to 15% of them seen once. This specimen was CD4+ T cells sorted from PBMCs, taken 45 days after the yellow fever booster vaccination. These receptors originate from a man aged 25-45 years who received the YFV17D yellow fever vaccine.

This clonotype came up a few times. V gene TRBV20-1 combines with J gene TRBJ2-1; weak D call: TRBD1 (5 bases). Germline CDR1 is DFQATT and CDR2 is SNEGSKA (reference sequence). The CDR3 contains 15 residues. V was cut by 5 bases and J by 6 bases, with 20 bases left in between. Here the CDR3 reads CSAALRQSGINEQFF. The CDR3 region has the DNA TGCAGTGCTGCGCTTAGGCAGTCAGGGATCAATGAGCAGTTCTTC.

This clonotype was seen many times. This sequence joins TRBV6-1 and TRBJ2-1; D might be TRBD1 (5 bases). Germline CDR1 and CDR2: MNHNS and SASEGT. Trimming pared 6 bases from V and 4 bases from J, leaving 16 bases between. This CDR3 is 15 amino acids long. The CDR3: CASSPRQPGYNEQFF. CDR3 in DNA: TGTGCCAGCAGCCCCCGACAGCCAGGGTACAATGAGCAGTTCTTC.

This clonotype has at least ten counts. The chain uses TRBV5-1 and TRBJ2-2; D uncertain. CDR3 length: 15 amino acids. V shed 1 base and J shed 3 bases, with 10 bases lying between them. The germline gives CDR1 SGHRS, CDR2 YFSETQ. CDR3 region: CASSLSGQDTGELFF. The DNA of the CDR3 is TGCGCCAGCAGCTTGTCAGGTCAGGACACCGGGGAGCTGTTTTTT.

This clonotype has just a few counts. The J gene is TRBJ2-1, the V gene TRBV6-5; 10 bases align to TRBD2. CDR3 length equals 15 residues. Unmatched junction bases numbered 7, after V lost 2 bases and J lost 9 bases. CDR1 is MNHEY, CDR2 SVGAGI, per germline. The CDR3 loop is CASSYGAGGPGEQFF. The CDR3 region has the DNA TGTGCCAGCAGTTACGGAGCGGGAGGGCCTGGTGAGCAGTTCTTC.

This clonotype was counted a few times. The CDR3 coding sequence is TGTGCCACCAGTGATGCAAAGGGGTTCTACAATGAGCAGTTCTTC. It is translated as CATSDAKGFYNEQFF. This sequence joins TRBV24-1 and TRBJ2-1; TRBD1 is a possible D gene (5 bases). The CDR3 has 15 amino acids. The V and J ends lost 3 bases and 3 bases respectively, with 11 bases between them. The germline V gene has CDR1 KGHDR and CDR2 SFDVKD.

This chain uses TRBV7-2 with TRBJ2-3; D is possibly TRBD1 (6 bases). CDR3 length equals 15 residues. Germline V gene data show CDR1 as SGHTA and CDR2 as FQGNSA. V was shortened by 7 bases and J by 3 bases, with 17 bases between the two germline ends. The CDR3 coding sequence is TGTGCCAGCACCCTCAGGGGTTATCCGACAGATACGCAGTATTTT. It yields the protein CASTLRGYPTDTQYF.